This T cell receptor beta chain was documented in a study of shared clonotypes between healthy human individuals. The CDR3 covers 13 residues. Profiling relied on immunoSEQ multiplex PCR, and the TCRdb table lists in-frame clones only, not all of them. The sample lists roughly 2 million clones, 85% to 95% occurring once. The sequencing input was naive CD4+ T cells sorted from blood. Specified subset: CD45RA+ positively selected. This TCR derives from a man between 18 and 29 years old in good health. The chain links TRBV21-1 to TRBJ2-7; the table calls TRBD2, which could not be checked here. TRBV21-1 is a pseudogene. This chain's CDR3 is CASSARSHYEQYF. The CDR3 DNA is TGTGCCAGCAGCGCGAGGTCCCACTACGAGCAGTACTTC.